What follows are 26 T cell receptor beta chains derived from one specimen sequenced in a study of cytomegalovirus exposure and HLA in healthy donors. The study ran its PCR with 60 Vbeta and 13 Jbeta primers. The table came from immunoSEQ multiplex PCR; TCRdb's copy has only in-frame clones and leaves some out. The sample comprises about 190,000 clones, more than 75% of which are singletons, and 1.3% rests with the top ten. The sample comprised PBMCs. Every receptor here comes from a man aged 25 to 40 in good health and CMV-seronegative.

The rearrangement links TRBV6-5 to TRBJ1-5; perhaps TRBD1 as D (6 bases). CDR1 and CDR2 (germline): MNHEY, SVGAGI. The CDR3 consists of 15 residues. V lost 0 bases and J 4 bases, leaving 10 bases between the germline ends. The CDR3 nucleotides are TGTGCCAGCAGTTACTCGGGGGGGGCAAATCAGCCCCAGCATTTT. It translates to CASSYSGGANQPQHF.

This clone was seen a single time. The chain recombines TRBV6-5 with TRBJ2-5, with D tentatively TRBD2 (5 bases). The CDR3 loop spans 13 amino acids. V gave up 6 bases and J gave up 4 bases, with 12 bases separating them. Germline V gene data show CDR1 as MNHEY and CDR2 as SVGAGI. CDR3 protein: CASRKSGLETQYF. As DNA, the CDR3 is TGTGCCAGCAGAAAAAGCGGATTAGAGACCCAGTACTTC.

The CDR3 spells CASSLDTAGGYNEQFF. CDR3 in DNA: TGTGCCAGCAGCTTAGACACAGCGGGGGGATACAATGAGCAGTTCTTC. The chain carries TRBV11-2 and TRBJ2-1; TRBD2 aligns across 9 bases. The germline gives CDR1 SGHAT, CDR2 FQNNGV. Trimming at V came to 0 bases and at J to 4 bases, leaving 4 bases not matched to a gene. The CDR3 spans 16 residues.

The genes are TRBV7-9 and TRBJ1-4; 9 positions match TRBD1. The CDR3 covers 17 residues. J lost 8 bases, V lost 1 base, and 11 bases had no gene match. Germline loops: CDR1 SEHNR, CDR2 FQNEAQ (reference sequence). The DNA of the CDR3 is TGTGCCAGCAGCTTAGAGGGACCCGGGACAGGGAACGAAAAACTGTTTTTT. Its protein is CASSLEGPGTGNEKLFF.

Worth noting for this clone: At one of its ends the junction is not consistent with the germline gene, which may arise from a read error. The CDR3 DNA sequence: TGTGCCGGCAGCTTAGCCCAGGGGTACGATGAAGCTTTCTTT. Translating it yields CAGSLAQGYDEAFF. The chain couples TRBV7-6 to TRBJ1-1, with D perhaps TRBD1 (6 bases). This CDR3 is 14 amino acids long. Germline assignment: CDR1 SGHVS and CDR2 FNYEAQ.

This clone was recorded once. V is TRBV6-5 and J is TRBJ2-1, with a tentative D call TRBD2 (7 bases). Per germline, CDR1 MNHEY and CDR2 SVGAGI. Trimming removed 10 bases from V and 10 bases from J, with 20 bases in between. CDR3 length: 13 residues. The CDR3 bases are TGTGCCACCAGGGAAAGGGGGGGCGGAGAGCAGTTCTTC. Translation gives CATRERGGGEQFF.

The J gene is TRBJ1-5, the V gene TRBV28; perhaps TRBD1 as D (6 bases). Germline V gene data show CDR1 as MDHEN and CDR2 as SYDVKM. The V and J ends lost 7 bases and 8 bases respectively, with 12 bases between them. The CDR3 totals 12 residues. Here the CDR3 reads CASTEGDKPQHF. For the CDR3, the DNA is TGTGCCAGCACCGAAGGGGACAAGCCCCAGCATTTT. Together with reference TRBV28 and TRBJ1-5, the CDR3 gives the full variable domain: DVKVTQSSRYLVKRTGEKVFLECVQDMDHENMFWYRQDPGLGLRLIYFSYDVKMKEKGDIPEGYSVSREKKERFSLILESASTNQTSMYLCASTEGDKPQHFGDGTRLSIL.

This clone was recorded a few times. This sequence joins TRBV6-5 and TRBJ1-2, with a possible D match to TRBD1 (6 bases). Looked up from germline, CDR1 is MNHEY and CDR2 is SVGAGI. Trimming pared 5 bases from V and 6 bases from J, leaving 10 bases between. The CDR3 contains 12 residues. CDR3 sequence (DNA): TGTGCCAGCAGTGAATCAGGGGATGGCTACACCTTC. It specifies CASSESGDGYTF.

The chain uses TRBV6-5 and TRBJ1-5; D might be TRBD1 (5 bases). The CDR3 length is 16 residues. The V gene's germline CDR1 is MNHEY and CDR2 SVGAGI. The germline V and J ends were trimmed by 2 bases and 2 bases, with 13 bases remaining between them. The CDR3 sequence is CASSYAGRGGNQPQHF. The CDR3 bases are TGTGCCAGCAGTTACGCAGGGCGCGGTGGCAATCAGCCCCAGCATTTT.

The chain recombines TRBV5-1 with TRBJ1-2, with D tentatively TRBD1 (6 bases). CDR1 and CDR2 from the germline V gene are SGHRS and YFSETQ. This CDR3 spans 14 amino acids. V was trimmed by 0 bases and J by 3 bases, leaving 9 bases between them. CDR3 loop: CASSLADSDYGYTF. DNA of the CDR3: TGCGCCAGCAGCTTGGCGGACAGCGACTATGGCTACACCTTC.

Regarding this clone: Within the sample, other DNA sequences also encode this same CDR3. The chain is built from TRBV6-5 and TRBJ1-5; 8 nucleotides agree with TRBD1. The germline gives CDR1 MNHEY, CDR2 SVGAGI. CDR3 length: 15 residues. V trimming: 5 bases; J trimming: 5 bases; junction bases outside the gene matches: 8. The CDR3 DNA follows: TGTGCCAGCAGTAGGACAGGGAAGAGCGATCAGCCCCAGCATTTT. It translates to CASSRTGKSDQPQHF.

The rearrangement links TRBV27 to TRBJ2-5, with TRBD1 matching over 9 bases. Judging by the DNA end, TRBJ2-7 fits better; the J call may be wrong. The CDR3 has 14 residues. Germline assignment: CDR1 MNHEY and CDR2 SMNVEV (reference sequence). CDR3 sequence: CASSFGTGPYEQYF. The CDR3 coding sequence is TGTGCCAGCAGTTTCGGGACAGGGCCCTACGAGCAGTACTTC.

The chain joins TRBV7-9 to TRBJ2-7; 10 bases match TRBD1. Germline CDR1 SEHNR, CDR2 FQNEAQ (reference sequence). The CDR3 consists of 15 residues. V lost 6 bases, J lost 3 bases, and 8 bases stayed unmatched. Here the CDR3 reads CASSSTDRGVYEQYF. CDR3 bases: TGTGCCAGCAGTTCTACGGACAGGGGGGTCTACGAGCAGTACTTC.

This CDR3 reads CASSAQGLGQPQHF. The CDR3 coding sequence is TGTGCCAGCAGTGCACAGGGGCTCGGTCAGCCCCAGCATTTT. V usage is TRBV2 and J usage is TRBJ1-5, with TRBD1 matching 7 bases. The germline CDR1 and CDR2 sequences are SNHLY and FYNNEI. The CDR3 is 14 residues long. Trimming took 4 bases from V and 6 from J; bases not matched to a gene: 6.

V usage is TRBV27 and J usage is TRBJ2-1; the match to TRBD2 covers 13 bases. Per the germline V gene, CDR1 is MNHEY and CDR2 is SMNVEV (reference sequence). The CDR3 is 18 residues long. Trimming took 5 bases from V and 1 from J; bases not matched to a gene: 8. The CDR3 region has the DNA TGTGCCAGCAGTACCCCGGGACTAGCGGGAAGGTCCTACAATGAGCAGTTCTTC. Translation: CASSTPGLAGRSYNEQFF.

This clone was recorded only once. The chain joins TRBV4-2 to TRBJ2-7; no reliable D call. This CDR3 has 14 amino acids. V was shortened by 1 base and J by 0 bases, with 7 bases between the two germline ends. Per germline, CDR1 LGHNA and CDR2 YNFKEQ. DNA for the CDR3: TGTGCCAGCAGCCAAGGACTGAACTCCTACGAGCAGTACTTC. It specifies CASSQGLNSYEQYF.

The chain recombines TRBV11-2 with TRBJ2-5, with 7 bases lining up with TRBD2. The CDR3 length is 12 residues. The V and J ends lost 7 bases and 7 bases, in that order; junction bases with no gene match: 6. CDR1 and CDR2 (germline): SGHAT, FQNNGV. CDR3 region: CASTHPGGTQYF. CDR3 DNA sequence: TGTGCCAGCACTCACCCGGGGGGGACCCAGTACTTC.

In regard to this clone: At one end, the junction sequence differs from germline, possibly due to a read error. The chain uses TRBV7-7 and TRBJ2-7; 11 nucleotides match TRBD1. The V gene's germline CDR1 is SSHAT and CDR2 FNYEAQ (reference sequence). CDR3 length: 15 residues. The CDR3 coding sequence is TGTGCTAGCAGCTTAGGAGGACAGGGGGCCAACGAGCAGTACTTC. It specifies CASSLGGQGANEQYF. Full variable domain (remainder filled in from reference TRBV7-7 and TRBJ2-7): GAGVSQSPRYKVTKRGQDVTLRCDPISSHATLYWYQQALGQGPEFLTYFNYEAQPDKSGLPSDRFSAERPEGSISTLTIQRTEQRDSAMYRCASSLGGQGANEQYFGPGTRLTVT.

V gene TRBV29-1 combines with J gene TRBJ2-1, with unresolved D. V was shortened by 5 bases and J by 0 bases, with 11 bases between the two germline ends. Germline CDR1 is SQVTM and CDR2 is ANQGSEA. The CDR3 is 14 amino acids. CDR3 region: CSVHYTSSYNEQFF. CDR3 DNA sequence: TGCAGCGTTCACTATACGAGCTCCTACAATGAGCAGTTCTTC.

V gene TRBV4-1 combines with J gene TRBJ2-6; D is unresolved. V was cut by 1 base and J by 0 bases, with 4 bases left in between. CDR1 and CDR2 (germline): MGHRA, YSYEKL. This CDR3 spans 15 amino acids. CDR3 residues: CASSQVSSGANVLTF. DNA of the CDR3: TGCGCCAGCAGCCAAGTTAGCTCTGGGGCCAACGTCCTGACTTTC.

This rearrangement joins TRBV19 to TRBJ1-5, with 7 positions matching TRBD1. V lost 1 base and J lost 6; bases outside the gene matches: 6. Per germline, CDR1 LNHDA and CDR2 SQIVND (reference sequence). The CDR3 is 15 amino acids. The CDR3 DNA reads TGTGCCAGTAGTATAGGACAGGGCTTGACTCAGCCCCAGCATTTT. It codes for CASSIGQGLTQPQHF. Complete variable domain (other parts from reference TRBV19 and TRBJ1-5): DGGITQSPKYLFRKEGQNVTLSCEQNLNHDAMYWYRQDPGQGLRLIYYSQIVNDFQKGDIAEGYSVSREKKESFPLTVTSAQKNPTAFYLCASSIGQGLTQPQHFGDGTRLSIL.

The chain employs TRBV11-2 and TRBJ2-2; the D is unclear. Germline assignment: CDR1 SGHAT and CDR2 FQNNGV. The CDR3 spans 12 residues. Trimming left V 7 bases short and J 6 bases short, with 9 bases between. The CDR3 is CASKDIAGELFF. CDR3 bases: TGTGCCAGCAAAGACATTGCCGGGGAGCTGTTTTTT.

J is TRBJ2-1 and V is TRBV4-1; 16 positions match TRBD2. The CDR3 loop spans 18 amino acids. The germline CDR1 and CDR2 sequences are MGHRA and YSYEKL. After removal of 6 bases from V and 0 bases from J, the junction contained 5 bases not matched to a gene. CDR3 bases: TGCGCCAGCAGGGGACTAGCGGGAGGGCCGGGCTCCTACAATGAGCAGTTCTTC. This gives the protein CASRGLAGGPGSYNEQFF.

The CDR3: CASSYSGTGGADTQYF. CDR3 coding DNA: TGTGCCAGCAGTTACTCCGGGACAGGGGGCGCAGATACGCAGTATTTT. The rearrangement uses TRBV6-5 and TRBJ2-3; 12 bases agree with TRBD1. Germline-derived CDR1 and CDR2 are MNHEY and SVGAGI. The V gene end was trimmed by 0 bases and the J gene end by 4 bases; junction bases not matched to a gene: 2. This CDR3 has 16 residues.

The V and J genes are TRBV7-8 and TRBJ1-3; no definite D call. V was cut by 5 bases and J by 1 base, with 6 bases left in between. The CDR3 consists of 13 residues. Germline values: CDR1 SGHVS, CDR2 FQNEAQ. The CDR3 protein is CASSPYSGNTIYF. The CDR3 coding sequence is TGTGCCAGCAGCCCTTATTCTGGAAACACCATATATTTT. The full variable domain, in which reference TRBV7-8 and TRBJ1-3 provide the parts outside the CDR3, is GAGVSQSPRYKVAKRGQDVALRCDPISGHVSLFWYQQALGQGPEFLTYFQNEAQLDKSGLPSDRFFAERPEGSVSTLKIQRTQQEDSAVYLCASSPYSGNTIYFGEGSWLTVV.

This clone showed up just once. A junction boundary mismatches the germline segment, possibly from a read error. The genes are TRBV5-6 and TRBJ2-7, with TRBD1 matching 10 bases. Germline CDR1 SGHDT, CDR2 YYEEEE. The CDR3 covers 16 residues. CDR3 bases: TGTGTCAGCAGCTTGTTAGGGACAGGGGCTAGAACCGAGCAGTACTTC. It encodes CVSSLLGTGARTEQYF. The entire variable domain, with the rest obtained from reference TRBV5-6 and TRBJ2-7, is as follows: DAGVTQSPTHLIKTRGQQVTLRCSPKSGHDTVSWYQQALGQGPQFIFQYYEEEERQRGNFPDRFSGHQFPNYSSELNVNALLLGDSALYLCVSSLLGTGARTEQYFGPGTRLTVT.